One and the same sample provided the 15 T cell receptor beta chains below, sequenced in a study of shared clonotypes between healthy human individuals (dated by TCRdb to the early 2020s). The library relied on the immunoSEQ multiplex PCR assay. TCRdb took this table from immuneACCESS and kept in-frame rearrangements with V and J called. Such tables lack part of the clones; where checked against another copy, unresolved V genes explain under half of the gap, and the rest is unexplained. The sample profile shows about 2,100,000 clones; 93% of them were found once. The top ten hold roughly 1.8% of the sample. CD8 naive samples consisted of CD45RO-negative cells that were positively selected for CCR7, yielding a CD45RA+CCR7+ population without TemRA cells. The specimen was naive CD8+ T cells from PBMCs. The meaning of the sample's cell subset or site label: CD45RA+CCR7+. These TCRs come from a man aged 18-30 years in good health. Some clones in this sample may be carry-over from other donors' samples.

The chain links TRBV5-4 to TRBJ1-1; D possibly corresponds to TRBD1 (5 bases). CDR1 is SGHNT, CDR2 YYREEE, per germline (reference sequence). CDR3 length: 15 residues. Trimming shortened V by 0 bases and J by 4 bases, and 13 bases separated the two germline ends. The CDR3 protein is CASSLGRGRGTEAFF. The DNA of the CDR3 is TGTGCCAGCAGCTTGGGCCGGGGACGAGGCACTGAAGCTTTCTTT.

J is TRBJ2-3 and V is TRBV15; 9 nucleotides line up with TRBD1. This CDR3 has 16 residues. V lost 0 bases, J lost 5 bases, and 6 bases stayed unmatched. From germline, CDR1 is LNHNV and CDR2 YYDKDF (reference sequence). The CDR3, as DNA: TGTGCCACCAGCAGAGATGGGGACAGGGAGGGAGATACGCAGTATTTT. This encodes CATSRDGDREGDTQYF.

Worth noting for this clone: The sample has other DNA sequences that encode this CDR3 too. The chain is built from TRBV15 and TRBJ1-5; D gene uncertain. This CDR3 contains 14 residues. V was trimmed by 0 bases and J by 4 bases, leaving 7 bases between them. Germline V lookup: CDR1 LNHNV, CDR2 YYDKDF (reference sequence). The CDR3 nucleotides are TGTGCCACCAGCAGAGATGCGGGGAATCAGCCCCAGCATTTT. It translates to CATSRDAGNQPQHF.

This chain connects TRBV7-9 to TRBJ1-2, with a tentative D call TRBD1 (5 bases). The CDR3 is made up of 14 amino acids. The V gene lost 5 bases and the J gene lost 6 bases, with 16 bases spanning the gap. Germline CDR1 is SEHNR and CDR2 is FQNEAQ (reference sequence). The CDR3 protein is CASSDRGLVNGYTF. In nucleotides, the CDR3 is TGTGCCAGCAGCGACCGGGGGTTAGTGAATGGCTACACCTTC. Full variable domain (missing parts from reference TRBV7-9 and TRBJ1-2): DTGVSQNPRHKITKRGQNVTFRCDPISEHNRLYWYRQTLGQGPEFLTYFQNEAQLEKSRLLSDRFSAERPKGSFSTLEIQRTEQGDSAMYLCASSDRGLVNGYTFGSGTRLTVV.

The rearrangement links TRBV19 to TRBJ2-7; D unresolved. Deletions cut 5 bases from V and 6 bases from J, with 14 bases between. The germline V gene has CDR1 LNHDA and CDR2 SQIVND (reference sequence). CDR3 length: 13 amino acids. The CDR3 region is CASSQVQGSEQYF. CDR3 bases: TGTGCCAGTAGTCAAGTCCAAGGCTCCGAGCAGTACTTC.

The V and J genes are TRBV27 and TRBJ2-7, with TRBD1 as a possible D gene (5 bases). V lost 4 bases and J 4 bases, leaving 17 bases between the germline ends. The germline V gene has CDR1 MNHEY and CDR2 SMNVEV (reference sequence). The CDR3 is 15 residues long. CDR3 nucleotide sequence: TGTGCCAGCAGTTCCAAGGCAGGGTGGGGATACGAGCAGTACTTC. Amino acid sequence: CASSSKAGWGYEQYF.

The J gene is TRBJ2-1, the V gene TRBV5-8, with 7 bases matching TRBD1. The CDR3 covers 10 residues. Germline V gene sequence: CDR1 SGHTS, CDR2 YDEGEE. J lost 9 bases, V lost 9 bases, and 3 bases had no gene match. In nucleotides, the CDR3 is TGTGCCATCGACAGGGTTGAGCAGTTCTTC. Protein product: CAIDRVEQFF.

J is TRBJ2-7 and V is TRBV7-9; 9 positions agree with TRBD2. Germline assignment: CDR1 SEHNR and CDR2 FQNEAQ (reference sequence). After removal of 6 bases from V and 7 bases from J, the junction contained 10 bases not matched to a gene. There are 14 residues in the CDR3. Written as DNA, the CDR3 is TGTGCCAGCAGGGCGGTCGGACTAGCGATGGAGCAGTACTTC. Its protein product is CASRAVGLAMEQYF.

The chain uses TRBV13 and TRBJ1-5; D remains unclear. CDR3 length: 16 amino acids. V was cut by 0 bases and J by 6 bases, with 15 bases left in between. Germline CDR1 PRHDT, CDR2 FYEKMQ (reference sequence). The CDR3 loop is CASSLGEGRLGQPQHF. The DNA of the CDR3 is TGTGCCAGCAGCTTAGGGGAAGGGAGGTTAGGTCAGCCCCAGCATTTT.

This clone appeared once. The chain couples TRBV28 to TRBJ2-3; 8 bases align to TRBD1. The CDR3 has 15 amino acids. CDR1 is MDHEN, CDR2 SYDVKM, per germline. The V segment lost 7 bases and the J segment 2 bases; nucleotides outside the gene matches: 8. CDR3 protein: CASTGTGDFTDTQYF. As DNA, the CDR3 is TGTGCCAGCACCGGGACAGGCGATTTCACAGATACGCAGTATTTT.

In regard to this clone: Other DNA sequences in the same sample also yield this CDR3. The chain employs TRBV5-1 and TRBJ1-1; D is unclear. This CDR3 comprises 12 residues. Germline CDR1 reads SGHRS; CDR2 reads YFSETQ. Trimming removed 5 bases at V and 2 bases at J, with 7 bases between. DNA of the CDR3: TGCGCCAGCAGGACGGGTAACACTGAAGCTTTCTTT. Its protein product is CASRTGNTEAFF.

The chain joins TRBV29-1 to TRBJ2-1, with D hard to call. Germline V gives CDR1 SQVTM, CDR2 ANQGSEA. The V end was cut by 6 bases, the J end by 9 bases, with 15 bases between. The CDR3 totals 12 residues. The CDR3 DNA is TGCAGCGTCGCCGTGTGGTCCGGTGAGCAGTTCTTC. It is translated as CSVAVWSGEQFF.

V is TRBV5-1 and J is TRBJ2-1; weak D call: TRBD1 (6 bases). The CDR3 is made up of 15 amino acids. Germline V gene lookup returns CDR1 SGHRS and CDR2 YFSETQ. Between the trimmed V and J ends, which lost 3 bases and 8 bases, there was a span of 18 bases. The CDR3 reads CASSWDNLRFDEQFF. The CDR3 bases are TGCGCCAGCAGCTGGGACAATTTAAGGTTCGATGAGCAGTTCTTC.

The chain couples TRBV4-2 to TRBJ2-1, with 8 positions matching TRBD2. CDR3 length: 14 residues. From germline, CDR1 is LGHNA and CDR2 YNFKEQ. V lost 8 bases, J lost 1 base, and 4 bases stayed unmatched. CDR3 sequence (DNA): TGTGCCAGCGCGGGACTAGGGTCCTACAATGAGCAGTTCTTC. Protein: CASAGLGSYNEQFF.

This chain joins TRBV28 and TRBJ2-5, with D perhaps given as TRBD1 or TRBD2 (5 bases each). CDR1 and CDR2 from the germline V gene are MDHEN and SYDVKM. This CDR3 region has 16 residues. The V gene lost 3 bases and the J gene lost 2 bases, with 16 bases spanning the gap. The CDR3 loop reads CASSLSPGRTQETQYF. The DNA for the CDR3 is TGTGCCAGCAGTTTGTCGCCGGGACGGACGCAAGAGACCCAGTACTTC.